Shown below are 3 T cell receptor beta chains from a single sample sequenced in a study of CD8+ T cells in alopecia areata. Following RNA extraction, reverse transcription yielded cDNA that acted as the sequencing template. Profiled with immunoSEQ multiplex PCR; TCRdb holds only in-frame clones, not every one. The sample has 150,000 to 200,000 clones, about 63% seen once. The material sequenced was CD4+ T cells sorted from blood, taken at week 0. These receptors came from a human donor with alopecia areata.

CDR3: CSVDSPGPRRVYNEQFF. CDR3 coding DNA: TGCAGCGTGGACTCACCGGGCCCCAGGAGGGTCTACAATGAGCAGTTCTTC. V usage is TRBV29-1 and J usage is TRBJ2-1; D is possibly TRBD2 (6 bases). Germline CDR1 SQVTM, CDR2 ANQGSEA. Trimming stripped 6 bases from V and 3 bases from J, with 24 bases between. The CDR3 is 17 amino acids.

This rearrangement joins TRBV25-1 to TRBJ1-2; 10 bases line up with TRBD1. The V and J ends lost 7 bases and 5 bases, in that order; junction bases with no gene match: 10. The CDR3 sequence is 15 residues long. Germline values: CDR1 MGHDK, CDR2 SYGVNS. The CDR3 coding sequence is TGTGCCAGCACCCCACGGACAGGGGGAAAATATGGCTACACCTTC. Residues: CASTPRTGGKYGYTF.

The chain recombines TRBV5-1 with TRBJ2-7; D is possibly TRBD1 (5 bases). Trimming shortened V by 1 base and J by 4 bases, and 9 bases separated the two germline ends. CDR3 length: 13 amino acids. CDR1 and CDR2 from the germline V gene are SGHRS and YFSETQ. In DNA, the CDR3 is TGCGCCAGCAGCTTGAGGGGCAGGTACGAGCAGTACTTC. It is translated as CASSLRGRYEQYF.